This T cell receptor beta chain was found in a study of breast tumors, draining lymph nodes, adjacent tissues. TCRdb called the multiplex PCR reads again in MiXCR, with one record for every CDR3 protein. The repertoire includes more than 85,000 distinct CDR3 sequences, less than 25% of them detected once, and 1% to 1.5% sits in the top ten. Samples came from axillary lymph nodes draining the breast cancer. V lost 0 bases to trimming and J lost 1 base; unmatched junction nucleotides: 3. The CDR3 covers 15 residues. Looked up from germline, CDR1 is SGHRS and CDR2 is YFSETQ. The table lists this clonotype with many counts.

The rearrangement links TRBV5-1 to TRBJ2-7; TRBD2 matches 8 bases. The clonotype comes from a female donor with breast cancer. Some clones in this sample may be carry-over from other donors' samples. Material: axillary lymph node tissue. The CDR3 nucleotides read TGCGCCAGCAGCTTGGAAGCGGGAGCGTCCTACGAGCAGTACTTC. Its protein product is CASSLEAGASYEQYF. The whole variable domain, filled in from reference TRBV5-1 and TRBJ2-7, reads KAGVTQTPRYLIKTRGQQVTLSCSPISGHRSVSWYQQTPGQGLQFLFEYFSETQRNKGNFPGRFSGRQFSNSRSEMNVSTLELGDSALYLCASSLEAGASYEQYFGPGTRLTVT.